The 27 T cell receptor beta chains reported below all come from one sample, sequenced in a study of T cells after posttransplantation cyclophosphamide. Treatment was busulfan-fludarabine conditioning, a marrow graft, and cyclophosphamide on days +3 and +4. Assay used: immunoSEQ multiplex PCR; TCRdb lists only in-frame clones, some missing. This set yields approximately 8,000 clones and no singletons; the top ten hold 5.5% to 7.5%. The source was PBMCs, collected after an allogeneic stem cell transplant with post-transplant cyclophosphamide. The source of these receptors is a male patient between 25 and 40 years old who received an allogeneic stem cell transplant from an unrelated donor, was CMV-positive, and had acute and chronic GVHD. Some T cells may be transferred from the graft donor.

At least ten counts were recorded for this clone. The chain has TRBV5-8 and TRBJ2-5, with D perhaps TRBD1 (6 bases). With 5 bases removed from V and 0 bases from J, the gap between germline ends came to 11 bases. This CDR3 has 14 amino acids. The V gene's germline CDR1 is SGHTS and CDR2 YDEGEE. CDR3 region: CASRLGQNQETQYF. The CDR3 DNA sequence: TGTGCCAGCAGACTCGGACAGAACCAAGAGACCCAGTACTTC.

This clone was seen repeatedly, ten times or more. The CDR3, as DNA: TGTGCCACCAGTGATCAGGACAGGGTTGAAGAGACCCAGTACTTC. Translating gives CATSDQDRVEETQYF. The chain employs TRBV24-1 and TRBJ2-5, with 8 bases aligning to TRBD1. The CDR3 totals 15 residues. V shed 3 bases, J shed 3 bases, and the junction held 5 bases outside the gene matches. Germline CDR1 KGHDR, CDR2 SFDVKD.

By frequency in the sample, this clone is medium-sized (0.01 to 0.1%). The chain uses TRBV9 and TRBJ1-2; 9 bases align to TRBD1. CDR1 is SGDLS and CDR2 is YYNGEE in the germline V gene. J lost 7 bases, V lost 2 bases, and 6 bases had no gene match. The CDR3 extends over 14 amino acids. CDR3 residues: CASSVTGGAGGYTF. The CDR3, as DNA: TGTGCCAGCAGCGTCACAGGGGGCGCGGGTGGCTACACCTTC.

This clone was counted at least ten times. The V gene is TRBV9, the J gene TRBJ2-1; D might be TRBD2 (5 bases). The CDR3 length is 14 residues. The V gene lost 1 base and the J gene lost 6 bases, with 11 bases spanning the gap. Germline CDR1 is SGDLS and CDR2 is YYNGEE. The CDR3 sequence: CASSVRASPNEQFF. In nucleotides, the CDR3 is TGTGCCAGCAGCGTAAGGGCTAGCCCCAATGAGCAGTTCTTC.

Ten or more counts support this clone. The V and J genes are TRBV27 and TRBJ1-2; D is perhaps TRBD1 (6 bases). V gave up 5 bases and J gave up 6 bases, with 19 bases separating them. Germline lookup yields CDR1 MNHEY and CDR2 SMNVEV (reference sequence). CDR3 length equals 15 residues. The CDR3 reads CASSNSRGGADGYTF. CDR3 bases: TGTGCCAGCAGTAATTCGCGGGGGGGGGCGGATGGCTACACCTTC.

This clone ranks as medium-sized. The chain joins TRBV19 to TRBJ1-3; 12 bases are a match to TRBD1. Germline CDR1 and CDR2: LNHDA and SQIVND (reference sequence). The CDR3 is 22 amino acids. The J segment lost 0 bases and the V segment lost 5 bases, leaving 20 bases of the junction unmatched. The DNA for the CDR3 is TGTGCCAGTAGTTTAAGGGCCTTCGGGACAGGGGGCCCTATAATCTCTGGAAACACCATATATTTT. Amino acids: CASSLRAFGTGGPIISGNTIYF.

This clone was recorded a few times. The V call is TRBV29-1, the J call TRBJ2-3; 8 bases line up with TRBD1. The CDR3 sequence is 13 residues long. With V trimmed by 6 bases and J by 0 bases, 2 bases remained unmatched. Germline CDR1 reads SQVTM; CDR2 reads ANQGSEA. CDR3 sequence reads: CSVGTGSTDTQYF. CDR3 DNA: TGCAGCGTCGGGACAGGTAGCACAGATACGCAGTATTTT.

This clone has only a few counts. J is TRBJ2-3 and V is TRBV24-1; tentative D call: TRBD1 (6 bases). Trimming took off 3 bases at V and 10 bases at J, with 16 bases between the two ends. Germline V gene sequence: CDR1 KGHDR, CDR2 SFDVKD. The CDR3 totals 14 residues. The CDR3 loop reads CATSDGGSRTAQYF. The CDR3, as DNA: TGTGCCACCAGTGATGGGGGATCTCGGACAGCGCAGTATTTT.

This clone was counted a few times. V is TRBV6-5 and J is TRBJ2-2, with 7 bases identical to TRBD1. Germline CDR1 and CDR2: MNHEY and SVGAGI. Trimming took 6 bases from V and 6 from J; bases not matched to a gene: 4. CDR3 length: 13 residues. CDR3 sequence (DNA): TGTGCCAGCAGCCGACAGGGACCCGGGGAGCTGTTTTTT. Translated: CASSRQGPGELFF.

This clone was recorded at least ten times. V usage is TRBV6-2 or TRBV6-3 and J usage is TRBJ2-7; D possibly corresponds to TRBD2 (6 bases). CDR1 and CDR2 from the germline V gene are MNHEY and SVGEGT. The length of the CDR3 is 16 residues. V lost 2 bases to trimming and J lost 1 base, with 15 bases between them. CDR3 amino acids: CASSYGPAGHSYEQYF. The CDR3 nucleotides are TGTGCCAGCAGTTACGGGCCAGCGGGCCATTCCTACGAGCAGTACTTC.

This clone qualifies as medium-sized. The J gene is TRBJ1-1, the V gene TRBV6-5, with D possibly matching TRBD1 (5 bases). Trimming took off 7 bases at V and 7 bases at J, with 13 bases between the two ends. Germline loops: CDR1 MNHEY, CDR2 SVGAGI. The CDR3 sequence is 12 residues long. The CDR3: CASTRPGGEAFF. The DNA of the CDR3 is TGTGCCAGCACCCGACCCGGGGGTGAAGCTTTCTTT.

This clone was picked up many times. This chain links TRBV29-1 with TRBJ2-3; weak D call: TRBD2 (6 bases). From germline, CDR1 is SQVTM and CDR2 ANQGSEA. Trimming cost V 7 bases and J 3 bases, with 14 bases left between them. The CDR3 loop spans 13 amino acids. The CDR3 region has the DNA TGCAGCGGAAGACAGACTAGTACAGATACGCAGTATTTT. Translation gives CSGRQTSTDTQYF.

In this sample, this clone turned up many times. The V call is TRBV7-2, the J call TRBJ1-2, with 8 bases fitting TRBD1. The germline V gene encodes CDR1 SGHTA and CDR2 FQGNSA. The V and J ends lost 5 bases and 4 bases, in that order; junction bases with no gene match: 9. The CDR3 loop spans 15 amino acids. The CDR3 nucleotides are TGTGCCAGCAGCCCTTCGACAGGGGACGTCTATGGCTACACCTTC. Its translation is CASSPSTGDVYGYTF.

There are many counts of this clone. CDR3: CASSEPLAGLYEQYF. The CDR3 coding sequence is TGTGCCAGCAGCGAGCCACTAGCGGGTCTCTACGAGCAGTACTTC. This rearrangement joins TRBV2 to TRBJ2-7; TRBD2 agrees at 9 bases. CDR3 length: 15 amino acids. Germline CDR1 reads SNHLY; CDR2 reads FYNNEI. Trimming at V came to 6 bases and at J to 3 bases, leaving 9 bases not matched to a gene.

This clone was counted ten times or more. The V call is TRBV12-3 or TRBV12-4, the J call TRBJ2-5; the match to TRBD1 covers 9 bases. This CDR3 spans 15 amino acids. V lost 5 bases to trimming and J lost 0 bases; unmatched junction nucleotides: 4. CDR3 coding DNA: TGTGCCAGCAGTCGGACAGGGGAACACCAAGAGACCCAGTACTTC. It codes for CASSRTGEHQETQYF.

This clone showed up many times. This chain uses TRBV12-3 or TRBV12-4 with TRBJ2-1; D perhaps matches TRBD2 (6 bases). The CDR3 spans 17 residues. Trimming removed 8 bases at V and 3 bases at J, with 23 bases between. The CDR3 DNA reads TGTGCCAGCGGAAGAAATTGGGGGTACGGGGGCTACAATGAGCAGTTCTTC. Translated, it gives CASGRNWGYGGYNEQFF.

By sample fraction, this clone is medium-sized. V and J are TRBV14 and TRBJ1-4; no definite D call. Germline V gene sequence: CDR1 SGHDN, CDR2 FVKESK. This CDR3 is 12 amino acids long. V lost 4 bases and J lost 12, with 12 bases in between. Written as DNA, the CDR3 is TGTGCCAGCAGCCTTGCAAATGCGCAACTGTTTTTT. Translating it yields CASSLANAQLFF.

This clone was seen ten or more times. The rearrangement links TRBV2 to TRBJ2-1; TRBD1 aligns across 8 bases. CDR3 length: 15 amino acids. The germline V gene has CDR1 SNHLY and CDR2 FYNNEI. With V trimmed by 5 bases and J by 2 bases, 5 bases remained unmatched. The CDR3 nucleotides are TGTGCCAGCAGTAGACAGGGGCAGACCTACAATGAGCAGTTCTTC. Protein sequence: CASSRQGQTYNEQFF.

This clone was seen repeatedly, ten times or more. The gene calls are TRBV7-3 and TRBJ2-1; the D is unclear. V was trimmed by 5 bases and J by 9 bases, leaving 17 bases between them. Per the germline V gene, CDR1 is SGHTA and CDR2 is FQGTGA. The CDR3 is 14 residues long. The DNA of the CDR3 is TGTGCCAGCAGCCTACAGCCAGCTTCCGGTGAGCAGTTCTTC. It encodes CASSLQPASGEQFF.

In this sample, this clone is medium-sized. V usage is TRBV19 and J usage is TRBJ2-5; the D gene is possibly TRBD2 (5 bases). Trimming took off 5 bases at V and 0 bases at J, with 7 bases between the two ends. From germline, CDR1 is LNHDA and CDR2 SQIVND (reference sequence). CDR3 length equals 13 residues. The CDR3 sequence is CASSERNQETQYF. The CDR3 nucleotides read TGTGCCAGTAGTGAGCGGAACCAAGAGACCCAGTACTTC. Full variable domain (rest looked up from reference TRBV19 and TRBJ2-5): DGGITQSPKYLFRKEGQNVTLSCEQNLNHDAMYWYRQDPGQGLRLIYYSQIVNDFQKGDIAEGYSVSREKKESFPLTVTSAQKNPTAFYLCASSERNQETQYFGPGTRLLVL.

At least ten counts were recorded for this clone. The chain combines TRBV5-6 with TRBJ2-4, with 10 bases fitting TRBD2. CDR1 and CDR2 (germline): SGHDT, YYEEEE. The CDR3 length is 17 residues. The junction had 4 bases not matched to a gene; V was cut back by 0 bases and J by 1 base. The CDR3 is CASSLGLAGPAKNIQYF. CDR3 bases: TGTGCCAGCAGCTTGGGACTAGCGGGCCCCGCCAAAAACATTCAGTACTTC. The full variable domain, its missing parts supplied by reference TRBV5-6 and TRBJ2-4, is DAGVTQSPTHLIKTRGQQVTLRCSPKSGHDTVSWYQQALGQGPQFIFQYYEEEERQRGNFPDRFSGHQFPNYSSELNVNALLLGDSALYLCASSLGLAGPAKNIQYFGAGTRLSVL.

This clone came up many times. The junction and the germline gene differ at one end; a read error may be behind it. V is TRBV9 and J is TRBJ2-5, with a possible D match to TRBD1 (5 bases). In germline, CDR1 is SGDLS, CDR2 YYNGEE. The CDR3 loop spans 13 amino acids. CDR3 protein: CASSVGGLDSQHF. CDR3 coding DNA: TGTGCCAGCAGCGTAGGGGGTCTCGACAGTCAGCACTTC. Based on the CDR3 plus reference TRBV9 and TRBJ2-5, the full variable domain is DSGVTQTPKHLITATGQRVTLRCSPRSGDLSVYWYQQSLDQGLQFLIQYYNGEERAKGNILERFSAQQFPDLHSELNLSSLELGDSALYFCASSVGGLDSQHFGPGTRLLVL.

This clone was seen more than once but under ten times. The V call is TRBV7-2, the J call TRBJ1-2; 10 nucleotides line up with TRBD1. This CDR3 has 15 residues. Germline V gives CDR1 SGHTA, CDR2 FQGNSA. Trimming removed 3 bases from V and 4 bases from J; junction bases left unmatched: 5. Here the CDR3 DNA reads TGTGCCAGCAGCTTGACAGGGGGCCCCTTCTATGGCTACACCTTC. As protein: CASSLTGGPFYGYTF.

The chain links TRBV11-3 to TRBJ2-5; D ambiguous. Germline CDR1 is SGHNT and CDR2 is YENEEA. CDR3 length: 14 amino acids. Trimming removed 3 bases at V and 7 bases at J, with 15 bases between. The CDR3 protein is CASSLLANPRTQYF. CDR3 DNA sequence: TGTGCCAGCAGCTTGTTAGCCAACCCTAGGACCCAGTACTTC.

Many counts were recorded for this clone. The CDR3 coding sequence is TGTGCCAGCAGCTTAGCCGGGGAAACCCGAAGCTACGAGCAGTACTTC. Translating gives CASSLAGETRSYEQYF. The chain recombines TRBV7-2 with TRBJ2-7; TRBD2 is a possible D gene (5 bases). Germline V gene lookup returns CDR1 SGHTA and CDR2 FQGNSA. The V end lost 0 bases, the J end lost 3 bases, and 15 bases lay between the germline ends. The CDR3 covers 16 residues.

At least ten counts were recorded for this clone. The V gene is TRBV10-3, the J gene TRBJ2-3, with TRBD2 matching 12 bases. Germline V gene data show CDR1 as ENHRY and CDR2 as SYGVKD. The CDR3 length is 18 residues. The trim removed 2 bases at V and 0 bases at J, leaving 6 bases unmatched. In nucleotides, the CDR3 is TGTGCCATCAGTGAGGGACTAGCGGGAAAATCTAGCACAGATACGCAGTATTTT. Amino acids: CAISEGLAGKSSTDTQYF.

This clone was recorded many times. The chain is built from TRBV9 and TRBJ1-3, with D possibly being TRBD1 (5 bases). Germline CDR1 reads SGDLS; CDR2 reads YYNGEE. The CDR3 totals 14 residues. V gave up 4 bases and J gave up 2 bases, with 10 bases separating them. CDR3 sequence reads: CASSPGGAGNTIYF. CDR3 nucleotides: TGTGCCAGCAGCCCCGGGGGTGCTGGAAACACCATATATTTT.